This TCR beta chain was found in a study of vaccination and CD4 T cells after COVID-19. Of note for this clonotype: What it binds is unknown.

Documented time point: late sampling 161 to 241 days after vaccination in a few convalescent patients. Treatment: roughly ten-day PBMC culture with coronavirus spike peptide pools or control peptides (ViraFEST assay). Germline V gives CDR1 DFQATT, CDR2 SNEGSKA (reference sequence). This CDR3 is 18 amino acids long. The trim removed 0 bases at V and 1 base at J, leaving 13 bases unmatched. Whole-study results and caveats: Among those convalescent, a median roughly 90% of reactive clones emerged solely post-vaccination.

Cultured CD4+ T cells had their DNA profiled by the Oncomine TCR Beta short-read assay. TCRdb re-called the PCR reads through MiXCR, storing one row per CDR3 protein. The table shows some 15,000 distinct CDR3 sequences, with approximately 50% occurring only once. This clonotype was obtained from a human donor who had recovered from COVID-19. The J gene is TRBJ2-5, the V gene TRBV20-1; 8 bases line up with TRBD2. Sequencing was performed on CD4+ T cells from blood, cultured in vitro, taken about 7 months after SARS-CoV-2 vaccination. The CDR3 DNA follows: TGCAGTGCTAGAGAACTCCCCGGGAGGGGGGCGGCCCAAGAGACCCAGTACTTC. It encodes CSARELPGRGAAQETQYF.